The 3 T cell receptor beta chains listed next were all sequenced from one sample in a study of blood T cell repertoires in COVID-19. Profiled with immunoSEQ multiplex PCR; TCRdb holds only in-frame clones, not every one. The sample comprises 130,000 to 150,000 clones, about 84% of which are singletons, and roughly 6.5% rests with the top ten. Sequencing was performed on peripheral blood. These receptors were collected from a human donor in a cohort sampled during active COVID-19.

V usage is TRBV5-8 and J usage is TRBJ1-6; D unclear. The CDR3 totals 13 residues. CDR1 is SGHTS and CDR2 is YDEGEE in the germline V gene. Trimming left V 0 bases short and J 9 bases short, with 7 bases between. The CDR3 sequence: CASSLERGSPLHF. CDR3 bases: TGTGCCAGCAGCTTGGAACGGGGTTCACCCCTCCACTTT.

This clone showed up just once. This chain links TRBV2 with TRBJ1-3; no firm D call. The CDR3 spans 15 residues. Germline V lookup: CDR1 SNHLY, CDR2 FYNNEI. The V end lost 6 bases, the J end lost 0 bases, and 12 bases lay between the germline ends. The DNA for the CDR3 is TGTGCCAGCAGCGCCGGACTGAGCTCTGGAAACACCATATATTTT. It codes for CASSAGLSSGNTIYF.

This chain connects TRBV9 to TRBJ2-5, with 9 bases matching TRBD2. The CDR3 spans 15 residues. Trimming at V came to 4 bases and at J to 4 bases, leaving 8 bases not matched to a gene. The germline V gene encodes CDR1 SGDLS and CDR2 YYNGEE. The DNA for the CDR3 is TGTGCCAGCAGCCCCCGGCGGGGGGGTGGAGAGACCCAGTACTTC. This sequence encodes CASSPRRGGGETQYF.